These 5 T cell receptor beta chains were all obtained from the same sample, sequenced in a study of T cells in Graves' hyperthyroidism and ophthalmopathy. Amplification yielded TCR beta CDR3 regions, with RNA transcripts as the source. Carried out on the TCR CDR3, a first-round RT-PCR used the HTBI primer set. TCRdb re-analysed the multiplex PCR reads in MiXCR, keeping a single row per CDR3 protein. The data show approximately 210,000 distinct CDR3 sequences, 15% to 20% seen once. Sequencing was performed on blood. These receptors all stem from a man between 50 and 59 years old with Graves' hyperthyroidism.

J is TRBJ1-2 and V is TRBV29-1; TRBD1 aligns across 8 bases. Trimming removed 0 bases from V and 7 bases from J; junction bases left unmatched: 4. CDR3 length: 13 amino acids. The germline gives CDR1 SQVTM, CDR2 ANQGSEA. CDR3: CSVEEWTGTGYTF. The CDR3 coding sequence is TGCAGCGTTGAAGAGTGGACAGGGACTGGCTACACCTTC.

This clonotype occurred many times. This chain joins TRBV7-6 and TRBJ2-3; unclear D gene. Trimming cost V 0 bases and J 4 bases, with 11 bases left between them. The CDR3 is made up of 15 amino acids. The V gene's germline CDR1 is SGHVS and CDR2 FNYEAQ. The CDR3 is CASSLAGSGPDTQYF. CDR3 DNA: TGTGCCAGCAGCTTAGCCGGCTCAGGACCAGATACGCAGTATTTT.

V is TRBV11-3 and J is TRBJ2-2, with D tentatively TRBD1 (6 bases). Germline assignment: CDR1 SGHNT and CDR2 YENEEA. Trimming shortened V by 5 bases and J by 4 bases, and 11 bases separated the two germline ends. This CDR3 region has 14 residues. CDR3 protein: CASSPQTGTGELFF. For the CDR3, the DNA is TGTGCCAGCAGCCCTCAGACAGGCACCGGGGAGCTGTTTTTT.

This clonotype was detected ten times or more. The genes are TRBV6-5 and TRBJ1-2; TRBD1 agrees at 9 bases. The CDR3 totals 15 residues. The germline V gene has CDR1 MNHEY and CDR2 SVGAGI. With V trimmed by 2 bases and J by 8 bases, 9 bases remained unmatched. The CDR3 DNA reads as TGTGCCAGCAGTTACGCACCGGGACAGGGTGGAGGCTACACCTTC. Residues: CASSYAPGQGGGYTF.

This clonotype was recorded many times. The CDR3 sequence: CASTPLTGGRNEQFF. CDR3 DNA sequence: TGTGCCAGCACCCCCCTGACGGGAGGAAGGAATGAGCAGTTCTTC. V usage is TRBV27 and J usage is TRBJ2-1, with TRBD2 matching over 7 bases. The V gene end was trimmed by 7 bases and the J gene end by 7 bases; junction bases not matched to a gene: 13. The CDR3 length is 15 residues. Germline assignment: CDR1 MNHEY and CDR2 SMNVEV (reference sequence).